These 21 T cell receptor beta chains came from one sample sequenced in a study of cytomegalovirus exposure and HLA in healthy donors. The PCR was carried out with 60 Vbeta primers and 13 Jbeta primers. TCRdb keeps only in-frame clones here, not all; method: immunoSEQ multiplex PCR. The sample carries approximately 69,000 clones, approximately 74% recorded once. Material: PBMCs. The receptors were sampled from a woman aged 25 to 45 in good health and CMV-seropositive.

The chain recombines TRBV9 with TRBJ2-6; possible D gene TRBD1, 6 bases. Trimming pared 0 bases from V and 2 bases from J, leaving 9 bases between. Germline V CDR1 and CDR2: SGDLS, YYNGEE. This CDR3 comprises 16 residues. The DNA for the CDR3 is TGTGCCAGCAGCGTAGCCCCAGGGGCTGGGGCCAACGTCCTGACTTTC. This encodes CASSVAPGAGANVLTF. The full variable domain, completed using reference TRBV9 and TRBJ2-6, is DSGVTQTPKHLITATGQRVTLRCSPRSGDLSVYWYQQSLDQGLQFLIQYYNGEERAKGNILERFSAQQFPDLHSELNLSSLELGDSALYFCASSVAPGAGANVLTFGAGSRLTVL.

The CDR3 nucleotides are TGTGCCAGCAGCTGGTCTAGCGGTTACACAGATACGCAGTATTTT. The encoded protein is CASSWSSGYTDTQYF. The chain recombines TRBV7-8 with TRBJ2-3; 7 bases are shared with TRBD2. Looked up from germline, CDR1 is SGHVS and CDR2 is FQNEAQ. The CDR3 has 15 residues. Trimming cost V 4 bases and J 2 bases; bases outside gene matches: 6. The full variable domain, rest sourced from reference TRBV7-8 and TRBJ2-3, is GAGVSQSPRYKVAKRGQDVALRCDPISGHVSLFWYQQALGQGPEFLTYFQNEAQLDKSGLPSDRFFAERPEGSVSTLKIQRTQQEDSAVYLCASSWSSGYTDTQYFGPGTRLTVL.

CDR3 protein: CATSAEGHSNQPQHF. CDR3 in DNA: TGTGCCACCAGCGCCGAGGGTCATAGCAATCAGCCCCAGCATTTT. The V and J genes are TRBV15 and TRBJ1-5; no reliable D call. Trimming left V 5 bases short and J 0 bases short, with 11 bases between. CDR1 and CDR2 (germline): LNHNV, YYDKDF (reference sequence). The CDR3 covers 15 residues.

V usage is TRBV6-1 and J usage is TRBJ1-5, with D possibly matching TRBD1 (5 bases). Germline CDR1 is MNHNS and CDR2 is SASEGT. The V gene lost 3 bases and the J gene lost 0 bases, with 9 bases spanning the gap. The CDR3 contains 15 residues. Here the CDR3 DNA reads TGTGCCAGCAGTGAGGGGGGATATAGCAATCAGCCCCAGCATTTT. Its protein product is CASSEGGYSNQPQHF.

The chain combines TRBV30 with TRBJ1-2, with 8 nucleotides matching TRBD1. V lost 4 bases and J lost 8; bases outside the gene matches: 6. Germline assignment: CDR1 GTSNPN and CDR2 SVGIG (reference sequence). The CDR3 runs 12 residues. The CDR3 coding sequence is TGTGCCTGGACCCCAGACAGGGGCGGCTACACCTTC. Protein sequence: CAWTPDRGGYTF.

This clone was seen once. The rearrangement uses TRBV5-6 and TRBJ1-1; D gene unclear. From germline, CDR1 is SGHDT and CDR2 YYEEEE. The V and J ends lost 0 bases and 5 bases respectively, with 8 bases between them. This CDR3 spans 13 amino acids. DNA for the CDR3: TGTGCCAGCAGCTTGGTGAGCGGGACTGAAGCTTTCTTT. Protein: CASSLVSGTEAFF.

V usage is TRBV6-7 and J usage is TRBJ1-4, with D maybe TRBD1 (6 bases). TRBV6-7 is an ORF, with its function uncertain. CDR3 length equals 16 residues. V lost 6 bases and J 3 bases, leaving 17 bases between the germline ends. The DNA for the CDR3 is TGTGCCAGCAGCCCTTGCAACAGGGCCCCTAATGAAAAACTGTTTTTT. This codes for CASSPCNRAPNEKLFF.

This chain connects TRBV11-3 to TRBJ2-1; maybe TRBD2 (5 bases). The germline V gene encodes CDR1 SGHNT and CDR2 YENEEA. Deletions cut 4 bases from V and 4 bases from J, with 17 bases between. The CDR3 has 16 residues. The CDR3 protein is CASSSQDGSGYNEQFF. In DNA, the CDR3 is TGTGCCAGCAGCTCCCAAGACGGGTCGGGGTACAATGAGCAGTTCTTC.

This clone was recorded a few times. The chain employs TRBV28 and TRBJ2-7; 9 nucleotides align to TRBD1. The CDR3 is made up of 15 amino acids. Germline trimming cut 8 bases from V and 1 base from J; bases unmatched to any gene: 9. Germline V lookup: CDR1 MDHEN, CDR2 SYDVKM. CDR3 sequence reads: CASSPAGQGSYEQYF. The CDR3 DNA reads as TGTGCCAGCTCCCCTGCAGGACAGGGGTCCTACGAGCAGTACTTC.

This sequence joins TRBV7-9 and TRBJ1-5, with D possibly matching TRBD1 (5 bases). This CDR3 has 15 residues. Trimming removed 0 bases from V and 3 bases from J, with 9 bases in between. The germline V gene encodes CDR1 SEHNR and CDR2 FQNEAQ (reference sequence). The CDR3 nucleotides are TGTGCCAGCAGCTTAGCAGGGGCCAACAATCAGCCCCAGCATTTT. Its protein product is CASSLAGANNQPQHF.

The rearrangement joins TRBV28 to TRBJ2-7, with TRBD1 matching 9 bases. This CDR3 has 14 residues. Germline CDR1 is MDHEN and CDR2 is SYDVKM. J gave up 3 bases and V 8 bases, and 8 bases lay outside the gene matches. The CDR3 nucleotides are TGTGCCAGCGAGAAGCGGACAGGGGTCTACGAGCAGTACTTC. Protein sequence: CASEKRTGVYEQYF.

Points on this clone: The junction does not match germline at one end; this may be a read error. The CDR3 is CTSSEVDRWDTQYF. The CDR3 DNA sequence: TGTACCAGCAGTGAAGTTGACAGGTGGGATACGCAGTATTTT. The rearrangement links TRBV6-1 to TRBJ2-3; D is possibly TRBD1 (6 bases). From germline, CDR1 is MNHNS and CDR2 SASEGT. The CDR3 covers 14 residues.

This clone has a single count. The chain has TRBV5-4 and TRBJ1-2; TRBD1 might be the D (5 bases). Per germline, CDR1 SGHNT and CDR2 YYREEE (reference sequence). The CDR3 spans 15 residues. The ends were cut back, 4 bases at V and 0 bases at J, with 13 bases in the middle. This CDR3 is CASSLGDRANYGYTF. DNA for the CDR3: TGTGCCAGCAGCCTAGGTGACAGAGCTAACTATGGCTACACCTTC.

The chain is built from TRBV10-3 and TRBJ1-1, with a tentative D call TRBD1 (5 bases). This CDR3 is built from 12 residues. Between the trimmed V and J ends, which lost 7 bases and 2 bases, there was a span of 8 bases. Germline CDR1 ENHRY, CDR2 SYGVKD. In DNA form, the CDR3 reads TGTGCCATCACCGACAGCAACACTGAAGCTTTCTTT. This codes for CAITDSNTEAFF.

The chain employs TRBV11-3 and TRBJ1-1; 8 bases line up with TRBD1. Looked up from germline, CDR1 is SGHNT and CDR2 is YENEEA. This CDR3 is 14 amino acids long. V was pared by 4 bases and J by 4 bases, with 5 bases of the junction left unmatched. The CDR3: CASSSTGEGTEAFF. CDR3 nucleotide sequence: TGTGCCAGCAGCTCGACAGGGGAGGGCACTGAAGCTTTCTTT.

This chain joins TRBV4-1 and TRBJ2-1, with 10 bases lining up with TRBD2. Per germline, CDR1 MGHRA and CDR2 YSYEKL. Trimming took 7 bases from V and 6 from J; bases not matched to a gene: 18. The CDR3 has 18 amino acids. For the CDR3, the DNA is TGCGCCAGCAACCGGGACTACCGTGGGAGACTAGCGGGCAATGAGCAGTTCTTC. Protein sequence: CASNRDYRGRLAGNEQFF.

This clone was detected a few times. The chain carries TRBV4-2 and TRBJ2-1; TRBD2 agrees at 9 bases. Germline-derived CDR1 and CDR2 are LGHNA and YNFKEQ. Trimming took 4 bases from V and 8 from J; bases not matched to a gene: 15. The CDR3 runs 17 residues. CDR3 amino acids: CASSPRLTAGGVHEQFF. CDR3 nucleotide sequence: TGTGCCAGCAGCCCCAGGTTGACCGCGGGAGGGGTCCATGAGCAGTTCTTC.

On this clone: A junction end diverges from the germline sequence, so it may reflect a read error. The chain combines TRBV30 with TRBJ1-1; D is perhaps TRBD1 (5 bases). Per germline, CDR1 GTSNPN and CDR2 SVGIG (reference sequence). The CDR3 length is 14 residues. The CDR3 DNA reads TGTGCCTGGAGTCTTTCGACAGTGAACACTGAAGCTCTCTTT. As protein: CAWSLSTVNTEALF.

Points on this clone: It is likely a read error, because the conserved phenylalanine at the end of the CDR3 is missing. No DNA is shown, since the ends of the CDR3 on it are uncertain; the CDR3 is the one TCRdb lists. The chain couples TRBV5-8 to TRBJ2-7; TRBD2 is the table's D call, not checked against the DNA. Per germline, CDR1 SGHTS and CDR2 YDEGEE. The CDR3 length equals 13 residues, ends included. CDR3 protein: CASSLATPAGGPR.

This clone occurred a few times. The CDR3 DNA reads TGTGCCAGCAGCCTATTGCCGCTGGAAGCTTTCTTT. The encoded protein is CASSLLPLEAFF. This chain uses TRBV7-9 with TRBJ1-1; the D is unclear. Germline CDR1 and CDR2: SEHNR and FQNEAQ (reference sequence). The CDR3 covers 12 residues. Deletions cut 5 bases from V and 8 bases from J, with 12 bases between.

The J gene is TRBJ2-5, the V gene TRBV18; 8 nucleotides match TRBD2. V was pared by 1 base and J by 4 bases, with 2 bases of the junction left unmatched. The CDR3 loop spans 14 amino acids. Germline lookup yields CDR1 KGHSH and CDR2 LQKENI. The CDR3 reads CASSPQSGGETQYF. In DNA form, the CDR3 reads TGTGCCAGCTCACCACAGAGCGGGGGAGAGACCCAGTACTTC.